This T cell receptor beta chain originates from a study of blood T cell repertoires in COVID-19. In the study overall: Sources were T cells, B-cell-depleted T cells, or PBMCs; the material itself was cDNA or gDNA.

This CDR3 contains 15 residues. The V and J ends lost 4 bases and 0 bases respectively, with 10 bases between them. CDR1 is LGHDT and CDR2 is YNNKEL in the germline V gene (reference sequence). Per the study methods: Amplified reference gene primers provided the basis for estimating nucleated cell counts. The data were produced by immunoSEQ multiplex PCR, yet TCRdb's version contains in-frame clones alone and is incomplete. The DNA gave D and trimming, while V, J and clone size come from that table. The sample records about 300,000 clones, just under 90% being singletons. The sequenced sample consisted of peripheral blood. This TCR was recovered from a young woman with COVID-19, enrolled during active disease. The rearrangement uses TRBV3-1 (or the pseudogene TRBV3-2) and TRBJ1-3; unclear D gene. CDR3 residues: CASSPLRSSGNTIYF. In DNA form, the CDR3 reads TGTGCCAGCAGCCCACTGCGTTCCTCTGGAAACACCATATATTTT.